Each of the 14 T cell receptor beta chains below was sequenced from the same sample in a study of CD8 T cells in ankylosing spondylitis. Overall study results and limits: There was a TCR beta motif, made of several highly homologous variants, that appeared characteristic of ankylosing spondylitis blood.

No antigens are known for them. TCRdb re-analysed the 5' RACE reads in MiXCR, keeping a single row per CDR3 protein. The table includes 500,000 to 550,000 distinct CDR3 sequences, roughly 13% detected once. Sample: blood, either unsorted or a sorted T cell fraction (not recorded which). These receptors all come from a male donor with ankylosing spondylitis.

CDR3 sequence reads: CATSPADQETQYF. The CDR3 region has the DNA TGTGCCACCAGTCCAGCGGACCAAGAGACCCAGTACTTC. V is TRBV24-1 and J is TRBJ2-5; D might be TRBD2 (5 bases). V gave up 6 bases and J gave up 0 bases, with 7 bases separating them. The germline CDR1 and CDR2 sequences are KGHDR and SFDVKD. The CDR3 runs to 13 residues.

This chain links TRBV7-2 with TRBJ2-1; D is uncertain. Germline CDR1 SGHTA, CDR2 FQGNSA. The V and J ends lost 8 bases and 7 bases respectively, with 15 bases between them. The CDR3 is 13 residues long. The CDR3 here is CASDSTWVNEQFF. The CDR3 coding sequence is TGTGCCAGCGATAGTACCTGGGTAAATGAGCAGTTCTTC.

This clonotype occurred a few times. The V and J genes are TRBV29-1 and TRBJ2-7, with D perhaps matching TRBD2 (6 bases). V was pared by 4 bases and J by 5 bases, with 18 bases between. This CDR3 region has 14 residues. Germline V gene sequence: CDR1 SQVTM, CDR2 ANQGSEA. In DNA form, the CDR3 reads TGCAGCGTTGCCGGGACTGGTGGTCTCGACGAGCAGTACTTC. Amino acids: CSVAGTGGLDEQYF.

Ten or more counts support this clonotype. The chain employs TRBV12-3 or TRBV12-4 and TRBJ2-1; D ambiguous. The CDR3 is 14 amino acids. V lost 0 bases to trimming and J lost 4 bases, with 7 bases between them. Here the CDR3 DNA reads TGTGCCAGCAGTTTAGCGCTAACTTACAATGAGCAGTTCTTC. Translated: CASSLALTYNEQFF.

This chain links TRBV5-1 with TRBJ2-2; 7 nucleotides align to TRBD1. With V trimmed by 5 bases and J by 0 bases, 7 bases remained unmatched. The germline CDR1 and CDR2 sequences are SGHRS and YFSETQ. The CDR3 runs to 16 residues. The CDR3 loop reads CASSRQGNTNTGELFF. CDR3 bases: TGCGCCAGCAGTAGACAGGGCAATACGAACACCGGGGAGCTGTTTTTT. The full variable domain, its missing parts supplied by reference TRBV5-1 and TRBJ2-2, is KAGVTQTPRYLIKTRGQQVTLSCSPISGHRSVSWYQQTPGQGLQFLFEYFSETQRNKGNFPGRFSGRQFSNSRSEMNVSTLELGDSALYLCASSRQGNTNTGELFFGEGSRLTVL.

This chain uses TRBV20-1 with TRBJ1-2, with a tentative D call TRBD1 (5 bases). Trimming stripped 3 bases from V and 6 bases from J, with 11 bases between. Germline lookup yields CDR1 DFQATT and CDR2 SNEGSKA (reference sequence). CDR3 length equals 12 residues. CDR3: CSASWGGNGYTF. The CDR3 bases are TGCAGTGCTAGCTGGGGGGGGAATGGCTACACCTTC.

J is TRBJ2-2 and V is TRBV3-1; maybe TRBD2 (6 bases). V gave up 6 bases and J gave up 7 bases, with 15 bases separating them. The germline CDR1 and CDR2 sequences are LGHDT and YNNKEL (reference sequence). This CDR3 comprises 14 residues. The CDR3 reads CASRTGVADGELFF. CDR3 in DNA: TGTGCCAGCAGAACCGGGGTAGCGGACGGGGAGCTGTTTTTT.

This clonotype has a handful of counts. This chain connects TRBV3-1 to TRBJ1-5, with a possible D match to TRBD1 (5 bases). The CDR3 is made up of 15 amino acids. V dropped 2 bases and J dropped 3 bases, with 11 bases sitting between them. Germline CDR1 LGHDT, CDR2 YNNKEL (reference sequence). The chain's CDR3 is CASSQNPGNNQPQHF. CDR3 DNA sequence: TGTGCCAGCAGCCAAAATCCAGGGAACAATCAGCCCCAGCATTTT. The whole variable domain, remainder taken from reference TRBV3-1 and TRBJ1-5, is DTAVSQTPKYLVTQMGNDKSIKCEQNLGHDTMYWYKQDSKKFLKIMFSYNNKELIINETVPNRFSPKSPDKAHLNLHINSLELGDSAVYFCASSQNPGNNQPQHFGDGTRLSIL.

The V call is TRBV7-2, the J call TRBJ2-1; 9 bases match TRBD2. The J segment lost 3 bases and the V segment lost 1 base, leaving 7 bases of the junction unmatched. Per the germline V gene, CDR1 is SGHTA and CDR2 is FQGNSA. CDR3 size: 17 residues. The CDR3 region has the DNA TGTGCCAGCAGCTTAGTACCGCTTAGCGGGAGCTACAATGAGCAGTTCTTC. Encoded protein: CASSLVPLSGSYNEQFF. Full variable domain (rest looked up from reference TRBV7-2 and TRBJ2-1): GAGVSQSPSNKVTEKGKDVELRCDPISGHTALYWYRQSLGQGLEFLIYFQGNSAPDKSGLPSDRFSAERTGGSVSTLTIQRTQQEDSAVYLCASSLVPLSGSYNEQFFGPGTRLTVL.

The chain links TRBV10-2 to TRBJ2-2; D is unclear. This CDR3 has 15 amino acids. The germline CDR1 and CDR2 sequences are WSHSY and SAAADI. Trimming removed 7 bases at V and 0 bases at J, with 12 bases between. Here the CDR3 DNA reads TGCGCCAGCACACGGAGCATACCGAACACCGGGGAGCTGTTTTTT. The encoded protein is CASTRSIPNTGELFF.

In this sample, this clonotype turned up many times. V and J are TRBV2 and TRBJ2-1, with D unresolved. Germline CDR1 reads SNHLY; CDR2 reads FYNNEI. This CDR3 is 11 amino acids long. The germline V and J ends were trimmed by 4 bases and 9 bases, with 7 bases remaining between them. This CDR3 reads CASSVSAEQFF. CDR3 nucleotide sequence: TGTGCCAGCAGTGTCTCAGCTGAGCAGTTCTTC.

This clonotype has just a few counts. V and J are TRBV6-1 and TRBJ2-3, with D possibly TRBD2 on 6 matching bases. CDR3 length: 16 residues. Germline CDR1 is MNHNS and CDR2 is SASEGT. Trimming left V 7 bases short and J 2 bases short, with 19 bases between. The DNA for the CDR3 is TGTGCCAGCAACGGGGGACTCCAAGGATACACAGATACGCAGTATTTT. Its protein is CASNGGLQGYTDTQYF.

This clonotype was counted only a few times. The rearrangement links TRBV5-1 to TRBJ1-1; 7 bases match TRBD1. The J segment lost 1 base and the V segment lost 0 bases, leaving 3 bases of the junction unmatched. Germline V gene sequence: CDR1 SGHRS, CDR2 YFSETQ. This CDR3 is built from 15 residues. CDR3 region: CASSLVPGGNTEAFF. Here the CDR3 DNA reads TGCGCCAGCAGCTTGGTCCCAGGGGGGAACACTGAAGCTTTCTTT.

This clonotype appeared many times. The J gene is TRBJ1-3, the V gene TRBV3-1; D is unclear. With 4 bases removed from V and 5 bases from J, the gap between germline ends came to 9 bases. CDR3 length: 13 amino acids. CDR1 is LGHDT and CDR2 is YNNKEL in the germline V gene (reference sequence). CDR3: CASSPPGRNTIYF. The CDR3 DNA reads as TGTGCCAGCAGCCCACCGGGCAGAAACACCATATATTTT.